These 11 T cell receptor beta chains were all obtained from the same sample, sequenced in a study of CD8+ T cells in alopecia areata. Reverse transcribed after extraction, RNA yielded cDNA as the sequencing template. Sequenced by immunoSEQ multiplex PCR; TCRdb stores in-frame clones only, minus some. The sample consists of approximately 140,000 clones, more than 40% of them appearing once. The sequenced sample consisted of CD4+ T cells sorted from blood. The receptors stem from a human donor with alopecia areata.

V gene TRBV27 combines with J gene TRBJ1-1; no clear D. The CDR3 is made up of 13 amino acids. Germline CDR1 is MNHEY and CDR2 is SMNVEV (reference sequence). Trimming shortened V by 7 bases and J by 3 bases, and 12 bases separated the two germline ends. The CDR3 reads CASINTADTEAFF. The CDR3 DNA reads as TGTGCCAGCATCAATACAGCGGACACTGAAGCTTTCTTT.

The V call is TRBV9, the J call TRBJ2-1; 14 nucleotides match TRBD2. Germline V CDR1 and CDR2: SGDLS, YYNGEE. Trimming cost V 1 base and J 10 bases; bases outside gene matches: 4. The CDR3 is 15 amino acids. The CDR3 reads CASSVSGLAGGEQFF. The CDR3 DNA reads as TGTGCCAGCAGCGTATCCGGACTAGCGGGAGGCGAGCAGTTCTTC.

The CDR3: CASRSTPQETQYF. CDR3 DNA sequence: TGTGCCAGCAGATCGACACCCCAAGAGACCCAGTACTTC. This chain joins TRBV7-9 and TRBJ2-5, with D unresolved. The CDR3 extends over 13 amino acids. Trimming left V 6 bases short and J 1 base short, with 9 bases between. The germline gives CDR1 SEHNR, CDR2 FQNEAQ (reference sequence).

The chain uses TRBV9 and TRBJ2-7; a weak D match, TRBD2 (5 bases). Between the trimmed V and J ends, which lost 1 base and 8 bases, there was a span of 10 bases. CDR3 length: 12 amino acids. Germline CDR1 is SGDLS and CDR2 is YYNGEE. CDR3 DNA sequence: TGTGCCAGCAGCGTAAGTAGCGTTCAGCAGTACTTC. Its translation: CASSVSSVQQYF.

This clone has just a few counts. V and J are TRBV7-2 and TRBJ2-1; 9 bases are a match to TRBD2. J was trimmed by 7 bases and V by 8 bases; bases with no gene match: 6. This CDR3 contains 13 residues. Germline CDR1 is SGHTA and CDR2 is FQGNSA. The CDR3 loop is CASSRREGNEQFF. CDR3 in DNA: TGTGCCAGCTCGAGGCGGGAGGGGAATGAGCAGTTCTTC. Full variable domain (rest looked up from reference TRBV7-2 and TRBJ2-1): GAGVSQSPSNKVTEKGKDVELRCDPISGHTALYWYRQSLGQGLEFLIYFQGNSAPDKSGLPSDRFSAERTGGSVSTLTIQRTQQEDSAVYLCASSRREGNEQFFGPGTRLTVL.

The genes are TRBV5-4 and TRBJ2-5, with D hard to call. The CDR3 sequence is 13 residues long. Trimming took off 3 bases at V and 0 bases at J, with 6 bases between the two ends. Germline-derived CDR1 and CDR2 are SGHNT and YYREEE (reference sequence). In DNA, the CDR3 is TGTGCCAGCAGCTCCCCGAACCAAGAGACCCAGTACTTC. As protein: CASSSPNQETQYF.

The chain combines TRBV28 with TRBJ2-5, with TRBD2 matching over 9 bases. Germline V gene lookup returns CDR1 MDHEN and CDR2 SYDVKM. This CDR3 is 19 amino acids long. The V gene end was trimmed by 5 bases and the J gene end by 2 bases; junction bases not matched to a gene: 18. The CDR3 DNA follows: TGTGCCAGCAGTCGACCCCTCGGGGTAGCGGGAGAGACACAAGAGACCCAGTACTTC. Translating it yields CASSRPLGVAGETQETQYF.

The chain couples TRBV29-1 to TRBJ2-7; D perhaps matches TRBD1 (5 bases). There are 13 residues in the CDR3. From germline, CDR1 is SQVTM and CDR2 ANQGSEA. Trimming removed 4 bases from V and 0 bases from J, with 10 bases in between. This chain's CDR3 is CSVVGQGSYEQYF. The CDR3 nucleotides read TGCAGCGTTGTAGGGCAGGGCTCCTACGAGCAGTACTTC.

The chain links TRBV27 to TRBJ2-5; D not certain. Germline V gene lookup returns CDR1 MNHEY and CDR2 SMNVEV (reference sequence). This CDR3 has 14 amino acids. Trimming stripped 3 bases from V and 1 base from J, with 9 bases between. The CDR3 DNA reads as TGTGCCAGCAGTTTCTCTAGTCGCCAAGAGACCCAGTACTTC. Translating gives CASSFSSRQETQYF.

To note about this clone: Other DNA sequences in the same sample also yield this CDR3. The genes are TRBV5-6 and TRBJ2-5, with a tentative D call TRBD1 (6 bases). Germline V gives CDR1 SGHDT, CDR2 YYEEEE. The CDR3 consists of 13 residues. V gave up 4 bases and J gave up 5 bases, with 12 bases separating them. CDR3 loop: CASSLGGVETQYF. CDR3 nucleotide sequence: TGTGCCAGCAGCCTAGGGGGTGTCGAGACCCAGTACTTC.

The chain has TRBV2 and TRBJ1-5, with D possibly matching TRBD1 (5 bases). The V gene's germline CDR1 is SNHLY and CDR2 FYNNEI. V shed 3 bases and J shed 7 bases, with 13 bases lying between them. The CDR3 runs to 14 residues. The CDR3 protein is CASSEGQGGQPQHF. The CDR3 DNA follows: TGTGCCAGCAGTGAGGGCCAGGGCGGCCAGCCCCAGCATTTT.